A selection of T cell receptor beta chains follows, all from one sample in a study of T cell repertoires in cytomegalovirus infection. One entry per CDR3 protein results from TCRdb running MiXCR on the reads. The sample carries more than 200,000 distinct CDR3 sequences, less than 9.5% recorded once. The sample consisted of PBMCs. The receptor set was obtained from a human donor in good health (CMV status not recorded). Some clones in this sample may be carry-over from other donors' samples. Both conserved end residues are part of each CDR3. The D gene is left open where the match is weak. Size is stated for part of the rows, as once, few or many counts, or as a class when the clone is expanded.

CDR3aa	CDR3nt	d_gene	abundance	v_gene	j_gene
CASSNLRETQYF	TGTGCCAGCAGCAACCTCAGGGAGACCCAGTACTTC	.	many	TRBV27	TRBJ2-5
CSASDDPQETQYF	TGCAGTGCTAGCGATGACCCCCAAGAGACCCAGTACTTC	.	.	TRBV20-1	TRBJ2-5
CASSLEGLYTGELFF	TGTGCCAGCAGCTTGGAGGGGTTATACACCGGGGAGCTGTTTTTT	.	many	TRBV5-5	TRBJ2-2
CASSFRKEAGYTRGYTF	TGTGCCAGCAGCTTCAGAAAGGAGGCAGGGTATACACGTGGCTACACCTTC	.	many	TRBV7-8	TRBJ1-2
CASSYGLAGDDEQYF	TGTGCCAGCAGCTACGGACTAGCGGGAGACGACGAGCAGTACTTC	TRBD2	few	TRBV7-2	TRBJ2-7
CASSHRQAGETQYF	TGTGCCAGCAGCCACAGACAGGCCGGCGAGACCCAGTACTTC	.	many	TRBV7-2	TRBJ2-5
CASSLRMGGTDTQYF	TGTGCCAGCAGCTTAAGAATGGGGGGCACAGATACGCAGTATTTT	.	many	TRBV7-3	TRBJ2-3
CASSFGVREPNTIYF	TGTGCCAGCAGCTTCGGGGTCCGGGAACCAAACACCATATATTTT	.	many	TRBV7-8	TRBJ1-3
CASSSLDTQYF	TGTGCCAGCAGCTCCTTAGATACGCAGTATTTT	.	many	TRBV7-2	TRBJ2-3
CASSLDGGNTIYF	TGTGCCAGCAGCTTGGACGGTGGAAACACCATATATTTT	.	many	TRBV7-2	TRBJ1-3